This T cell receptor beta chain was observed in a study of shared clonotypes between healthy human individuals. TCRdb's copy holds only in-frame clones and misses some; the assay was immunoSEQ multiplex PCR. The top ten clones hold around 0.13% of a sample with around 2.3 million clones, 90% to 96% of them seen once. The receptor was derived from a man between 18 and 35 years old in good health. The sequenced sample was naive CD4+ T cells sorted from blood. Stated subset: CD45RA+ positively selected.

The CDR3 DNA sequence: TGTGCCAGCAGCCCCCCGACAGGGGATGAAAAACTGTTTTTT. Protein: CASSPPTGDEKLFF. The rearrangement links TRBV7-9 to TRBJ1-4, with 8 positions matching TRBD1. The CDR3 runs 14 residues. Germline assignment: CDR1 SEHNR and CDR2 FQNEAQ (reference sequence). V shed 5 bases, J shed 6 bases, and the junction held 5 bases outside the gene matches.